These 23 T cell receptor beta chains were all obtained from the same sample, sequenced in a study of blood T cell repertoires in COVID-19. The data were produced by immunoSEQ multiplex PCR, yet TCRdb's version contains in-frame clones alone and is incomplete. Altogether approximately 270,000 clones are present, 70% to 90% being singletons, with the ten largest covering 1.5% to 2%. The sequencing input was PBMCs or T cells enriched from blood (not recorded which). Receptors originate from a woman between 45 and 65 years old who had recovered from COVID-19.

The rearrangement joins TRBV6-5 to TRBJ1-1; a weak D match, TRBD1 (5 bases). Germline values: CDR1 MNHEY, CDR2 SVGAGI. The CDR3 spans 14 residues. V lost 2 bases and J lost 1, with 8 bases in between. The CDR3: CASSYGQGNTEAFF. CDR3 coding DNA: TGTGCCAGCAGTTACGGGCAGGGGAACACTGAAGCTTTCTTT.

The chain is built from TRBV29-1 and TRBJ2-7; D unclear. Germline loops: CDR1 SQVTM, CDR2 ANQGSEA. V was cut by 5 bases and J by 1 base, with 9 bases left in between. The CDR3 contains 12 residues. The DNA for the CDR3 is TGCAGCGTTATGAGAACGTCCTACGAGCAGTACTTC. Translated: CSVMRTSYEQYF.

The rearrangement uses TRBV3-1 (or the pseudogene TRBV3-2) and TRBJ2-7, with a tentative D call TRBD2 (6 bases). From germline, CDR1 is LGHDT and CDR2 YNNKEL (reference sequence). With 2 bases removed from V and 0 bases from J, the gap between germline ends came to 23 bases. The CDR3 is made up of 19 amino acids. The CDR3 DNA reads TGTGCCAGCAGCCAACGACGATCCAGCGGGTTACCCCTCTCCTACGAGCAGTACTTC. This codes for CASSQRRSSGLPLSYEQYF.

This clone was recorded once. J is TRBJ1-1 and V is TRBV29-1; TRBD1 matches at 12 bases. The junction had 10 bases not matched to a gene; V was cut back by 4 bases and J by 4 bases. The germline CDR1 and CDR2 sequences are SQVTM and ANQGSEA. The CDR3 loop spans 16 amino acids. The DNA of the CDR3 is TGCAGCGTTGTAAGGGGACAGGGGGCGAGTTCCACTGAAGCTTTCTTT. Residues: CSVVRGQGASSTEAFF.

This chain connects TRBV6-6 to TRBJ2-1, with D unclear. Trimming took 6 bases from V and 5 from J, leaving 8 bases between them. Looked up from germline, CDR1 is MNHNY and CDR2 is SVGAGI (reference sequence). This CDR3 comprises 12 residues. CDR3: CASSSTNNEQFF. The CDR3 DNA reads TGTGCCAGCAGCTCCACTAACAATGAGCAGTTCTTC.

The chain joins TRBV12-3 or TRBV12-4 to TRBJ2-1, with TRBD1 as a possible D gene (6 bases). The CDR3 totals 13 residues. V was clipped by 6 bases and J by 10 bases, with 16 bases between them. The CDR3 loop reads CASSSNREREQFF. The CDR3 nucleotides read TGTGCCAGCAGCTCGAACAGGGAACGGGAGCAGTTCTTC.

The V gene is TRBV7-9, the J gene TRBJ2-5, with D perhaps matching TRBD2 (5 bases). The CDR3 has 14 amino acids. V was shortened by 4 bases and J by 2 bases, with 11 bases between the two germline ends. Germline values: CDR1 SEHNR, CDR2 FQNEAQ (reference sequence). CDR3 residues: CASSSSRDQETQYF. CDR3 sequence (DNA): TGTGCCAGCAGCTCTTCCCGGGATCAAGAGACCCAGTACTTC.

The chain has TRBV29-1 and TRBJ2-1; TRBD2 might be the D (5 bases). The V gene's germline CDR1 is SQVTM and CDR2 ANQGSEA. The CDR3 covers 12 residues. The V end lost 4 bases, the J end lost 6 bases, and 10 bases lay between the germline ends. The CDR3 DNA reads as TGCAGCGTTGGATCGGGGTTCAATGAGCAGTTCTTC. This encodes CSVGSGFNEQFF.

The V and J genes are TRBV6-1 and TRBJ1-4; no definite D call. The CDR3 extends over 15 amino acids. Between the trimmed V and J ends, which lost 1 base and 5 bases, there was a span of 11 bases. Germline CDR1 and CDR2: MNHNS and SASEGT. CDR3 bases: TGTGCCAGCAGTGAAGTAGCAACGGGGAATGAAAAACTGTTTTTT. Protein: CASSEVATGNEKLFF.

Here the CDR3 reads CASSSRQASYNEQFF. CDR3 nucleotides: TGTGCCAGCAGCTCGAGACAGGCATCCTACAATGAGCAGTTCTTC. This chain links TRBV7-2 with TRBJ2-1; tentatively, D is TRBD1 (6 bases). The CDR3 runs 15 residues. V dropped 4 bases and J dropped 1 base, with 11 bases sitting between them. Germline V gene lookup returns CDR1 SGHTA and CDR2 FQGNSA. The entire variable domain, with the rest obtained from reference TRBV7-2 and TRBJ2-1, is as follows: GAGVSQSPSNKVTEKGKDVELRCDPISGHTALYWYRQSLGQGLEFLIYFQGNSAPDKSGLPSDRFSAERTGGSVSTLTIQRTQQEDSAVYLCASSSRQASYNEQFFGPGTRLTVL.

The rearrangement uses TRBV25-1 and TRBJ1-2; D is possibly TRBD1 (5 bases). Trimming stripped 1 base from V and 4 bases from J, with 13 bases between. CDR1 and CDR2 from the germline V gene are MGHDK and SYGVNS. The CDR3 extends over 15 amino acids. The CDR3 here is CASSEWQGSSYGYTF. DNA of the CDR3: TGTGCCAGCAGTGAATGGCAGGGTTCGAGCTATGGCTACACCTTC.

The genes are TRBV6-5 and TRBJ1-6; D is possibly TRBD1 (5 bases). CDR1 MNHEY and CDR2 SVGAGI come from the germline V gene. The CDR3 is 14 residues long. Between the trimmed V and J ends, which lost 4 bases and 7 bases, there was a span of 11 bases. For the CDR3, the DNA is TGTGCCAGCAGTTCGGCAGGGATAAATTCACCCCTCCACTTT. It codes for CASSSAGINSPLHF.

The rearrangement joins TRBV7-3 to TRBJ2-5, with 8 bases identical to TRBD2. Germline V gene lookup returns CDR1 SGHTA and CDR2 FQGTGA. The CDR3 runs to 16 residues. V gave up 5 bases and J gave up 4 bases; unmatched junction bases: 12. The CDR3 DNA sequence: TGTGCCAGCAGCCCCCAGCCAGCGGGAGTTGGAGAGACCCAGTACTTC. Translated: CASSPQPAGVGETQYF.

This clone was found once. The chain recombines TRBV7-6 with TRBJ1-6; D is perhaps TRBD1 (5 bases). Germline assignment: CDR1 SGHVS and CDR2 FNYEAQ. This CDR3 is built from 15 residues. Trimming left V 5 bases short and J 6 bases short, with 14 bases between. In DNA form, the CDR3 reads TGTGCCAGCAGCCCCCAAGGGGCCCGTAATTCACCCCTCCACTTT. It codes for CASSPQGARNSPLHF.

The V gene is TRBV5-5, the J gene TRBJ2-4; 11 bases are shared with TRBD1. This CDR3 has 17 amino acids. Per germline, CDR1 SGHKS and CDR2 YYEKEE (reference sequence). V trimming: 6 bases; J trimming: 0 bases; junction bases outside the gene matches: 8. The CDR3: CASTTDGTGGAKNIQYF. As DNA, the CDR3 is TGTGCCAGCACCACGGACGGGACAGGGGGAGCCAAAAACATTCAGTACTTC.

J is TRBJ1-6 and V is TRBV23-1; 7 bases line up with TRBD1. TRBV23-1 is annotated as an ORF whose role is uncertain. The CDR3 is 14 amino acids. After removal of 5 bases from V and 2 bases from J, the junction contained 0 bases not matched to a gene. The CDR3 DNA is TGCGCCAGCAGTACAGGGGCCTATAATTCACCCCTCCACTTT. Its translation is CASSTGAYNSPLHF.

The chain employs TRBV27 and TRBJ2-7, with TRBD2 matching 7 bases. Germline CDR1 and CDR2: MNHEY and SMNVEV (reference sequence). The CDR3 loop spans 16 amino acids. Trimming removed 5 bases from V and 2 bases from J; junction bases left unmatched: 12. The DNA of the CDR3 is TGTGCCAGCAGTCCCATTGGCAGCGGGGCCACCTACGAGCAGTACTTC. This codes for CASSPIGSGATYEQYF.

The J gene is TRBJ1-1, the V gene TRBV6-4, with 12 bases that match TRBD1. Germline values: CDR1 MRHNA, CDR2 SNTAGT. The CDR3 spans 19 residues. After removal of 3 bases from V and 1 base from J, the junction contained 12 bases not matched to a gene. CDR3 in amino acids: CASSEFGRDRGRGNTEAFF. CDR3 DNA sequence: TGTGCCAGCAGTGAGTTCGGCCGGGACAGGGGGCGTGGGAACACTGAAGCTTTCTTT.

This clone appeared a single time. V is TRBV7-9 and J is TRBJ2-7; 10 bases agree with TRBD1. Germline V gene data show CDR1 as SEHNR and CDR2 as FQNEAQ (reference sequence). The ends lost 5 bases at V and 0 bases at J; junction bases unmatched: 16. This CDR3 spans 19 amino acids. The CDR3 loop reads CASSPFRDRGYRSSYEQYF. As DNA, the CDR3 is TGTGCCAGCAGCCCTTTCCGGGACAGGGGATATCGTAGCTCCTACGAGCAGTACTTC. The full variable domain, in which reference TRBV7-9 and TRBJ2-7 provide the parts outside the CDR3, is DTGVSQNPRHKITKRGQNVTFRCDPISEHNRLYWYRQTLGQGPEFLTYFQNEAQLEKSRLLSDRFSAERPKGSFSTLEIQRTEQGDSAMYLCASSPFRDRGYRSSYEQYFGPGTRLTVT.

The CDR3 sequence is CASSRGTGSDAYEQYF. The CDR3 nucleotides read TGTGCCAGCAGCAGGGGGACAGGGAGCGATGCCTACGAGCAGTACTTC. The chain links TRBV7-6 to TRBJ2-7; 9 bases map to TRBD1. The V gene end was trimmed by 5 bases and the J gene end by 2 bases; junction bases not matched to a gene: 10. Germline CDR1 SGHVS, CDR2 FNYEAQ. This CDR3 contains 16 residues.

V is TRBV27 and J is TRBJ2-7; maybe TRBD1 (5 bases). Germline loops: CDR1 MNHEY, CDR2 SMNVEV (reference sequence). CDR3 length: 15 amino acids. Trimming removed 0 bases at V and 7 bases at J, with 16 bases between. CDR3 region: CASSLSPAGIGEQYF. In DNA form, the CDR3 reads TGTGCCAGCAGTTTATCGCCGGCAGGGATAGGAGAGCAGTACTTC.

The chain has TRBV6-1 and TRBJ2-7; 12 positions agree with TRBD2. From germline, CDR1 is MNHNS and CDR2 SASEGT. The junction had 5 bases not matched to a gene; V was cut back by 6 bases and J by 2 bases. The length of the CDR3 is 15 residues. The CDR3: CASRVLAGGPYEQYF. CDR3 sequence (DNA): TGTGCCAGCAGAGTACTAGCGGGAGGACCCTACGAGCAGTACTTC.

This clone was observed a handful of times. V and J are TRBV27 and TRBJ1-1; 9 bases line up with TRBD1. The CDR3 contains 16 residues. The V segment lost 3 bases and the J segment 0 bases; nucleotides outside the gene matches: 5. The germline gives CDR1 MNHEY, CDR2 SMNVEV (reference sequence). DNA of the CDR3: TGTGCCAGCAGTTTGAAAGGGACAGGGTTGAACACTGAAGCTTTCTTT. Translated, it gives CASSLKGTGLNTEAFF.